This TCR beta chain was recorded in a study of identical twins. TCRdb redid the calling of the 5' RACE reads with MiXCR, one entry per CDR3 protein. This table has around 1.7 million distinct CDR3 sequences, around 33% appearing once. This CDR3 is built from 17 residues. V was clipped by 2 bases and J by 0 bases, with 15 bases between them. Sequences were obtained from cord blood. This sequence originates from a newborn girl in good health. This chain connects TRBV12-3 or TRBV12-4 to TRBJ2-3; tentative D call: TRBD2 (6 bases). CDR3 in amino acids: CASSLPFSGTSTDTQYF. As DNA, the CDR3 is TGTGCCAGCAGTTTACCCTTTAGCGGAACTAGCACAGATACGCAGTATTTT.